This T cell receptor beta chain was sequenced for a study of early stage breast cancer tumors. At the level of the study: Invasive lobular carcinomas made up about 30% of the 12 ER+/PR+/HER2- tumors.

Method: immunoSEQ multiplex PCR; TCRdb's copy keeps in-frame clones and lacks some. The table records about 31,000 clones, over 70% of them present only once. Study-level results: Tumors had approximately 2.5-fold higher T cell density than normal breast. Commonly generated sequences made up most enriched TCRB sequences shared between patients. Unsorted bulk genomic DNA sequencing lacked pairing and functional marker data.

Turning to this clone: Its antigen is still unknown.

In germline, CDR1 is SGHTA, CDR2 FQGNSA. Trimming cost V 6 bases and J 4 bases, with 7 bases left between them. The CDR3 spans 11 residues. Specimen: breast tumor tissue. The receptor comes from a person aged 30 to 40 with breast cancer. V gene TRBV7-2 combines with J gene TRBJ2-7; D uncertain. CDR3 amino acids: CASSPYYEQYF. CDR3 sequence (DNA): TGTGCCAGCAGTCCCTATTACGAGCAGTACTTC.